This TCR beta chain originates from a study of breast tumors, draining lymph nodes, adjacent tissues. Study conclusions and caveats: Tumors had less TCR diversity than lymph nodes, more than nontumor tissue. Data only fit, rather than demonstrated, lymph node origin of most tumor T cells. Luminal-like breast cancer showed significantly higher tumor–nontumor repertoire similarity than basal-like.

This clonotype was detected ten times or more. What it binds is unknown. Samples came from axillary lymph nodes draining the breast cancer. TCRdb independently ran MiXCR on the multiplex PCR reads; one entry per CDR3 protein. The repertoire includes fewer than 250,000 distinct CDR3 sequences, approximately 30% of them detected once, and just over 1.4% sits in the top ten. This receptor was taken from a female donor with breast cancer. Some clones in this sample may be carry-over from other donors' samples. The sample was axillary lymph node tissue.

Here the CDR3 DNA reads TGTGCCAGTAGTATAGGTGGACAGGGTGGGGAGACCCAGTACTTC. Translating gives CASSIGGQGGETQYF. The rearrangement uses TRBV19 and TRBJ2-5, with 8 bases that match TRBD1. J gave up 5 bases and V 1 base, and 6 bases lay outside the gene matches. Germline lookup yields CDR1 LNHDA and CDR2 SQIVND (reference sequence). The CDR3 is made up of 15 amino acids.